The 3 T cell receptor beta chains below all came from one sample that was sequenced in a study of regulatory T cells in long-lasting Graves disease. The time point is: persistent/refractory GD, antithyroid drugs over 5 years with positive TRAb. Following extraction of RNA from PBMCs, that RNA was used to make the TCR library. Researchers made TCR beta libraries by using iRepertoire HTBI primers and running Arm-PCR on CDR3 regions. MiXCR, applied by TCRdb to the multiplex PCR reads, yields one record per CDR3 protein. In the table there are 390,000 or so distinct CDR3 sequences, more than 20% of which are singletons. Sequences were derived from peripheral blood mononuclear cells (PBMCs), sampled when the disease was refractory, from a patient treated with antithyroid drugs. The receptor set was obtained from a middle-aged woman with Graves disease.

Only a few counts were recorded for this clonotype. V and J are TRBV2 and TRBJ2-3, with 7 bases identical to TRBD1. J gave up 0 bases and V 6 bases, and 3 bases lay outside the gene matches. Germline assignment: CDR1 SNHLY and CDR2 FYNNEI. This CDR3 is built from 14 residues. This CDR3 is CASSRGLSTDTQYF. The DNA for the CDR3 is TGTGCCAGCAGCAGGGGGTTAAGCACAGATACGCAGTATTTT. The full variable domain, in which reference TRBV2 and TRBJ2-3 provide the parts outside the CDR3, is EPEVTQTPSHQVTQMGQEVILRCVPISNHLYFYWYRQILGQKVEFLVSFYNNEISEKSEIFDDQFSVERPDGSNFTLKIRSTKLEDSAMYFCASSRGLSTDTQYFGPGTRLTVL.

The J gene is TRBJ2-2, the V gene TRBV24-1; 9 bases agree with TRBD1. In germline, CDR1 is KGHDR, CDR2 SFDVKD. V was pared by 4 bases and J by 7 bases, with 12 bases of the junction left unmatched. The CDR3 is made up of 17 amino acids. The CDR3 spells CATSEAPGTGFSGELFF. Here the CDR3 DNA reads TGTGCCACCAGTGAGGCACCCGGGACAGGGTTTAGCGGGGAGCTGTTTTTT.

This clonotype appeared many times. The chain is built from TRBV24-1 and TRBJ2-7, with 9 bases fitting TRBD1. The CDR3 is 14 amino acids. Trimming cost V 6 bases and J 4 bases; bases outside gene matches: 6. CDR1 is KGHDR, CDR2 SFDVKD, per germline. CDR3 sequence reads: CATSPGTGFYEQYF. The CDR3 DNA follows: TGTGCCACCAGTCCAGGGACAGGGTTTTACGAGCAGTACTTC.